Listed below are T cell receptor beta chains from one sample, sequenced in a study of CD8 T cells in ankylosing spondylitis. TCRdb ran MiXCR on the 5' RACE reads and lists one entry per CDR3 protein. The sample holds about 140,000 distinct CDR3 sequences, approximately 10% seen once. Sample: blood, either unsorted or a sorted T cell fraction (not recorded which). The origin of the receptors is a female donor with ankylosing spondylitis or in good health (not recorded which). Both conserved end residues are part of each CDR3. The order of the fields is V gene, D gene, clone size, J gene, CDR3 DNA, CDR3 protein. A D gene is named only where the DNA matches it firmly. Clone size appears in some rows only: once, few, many, or a class for an expanded clone.

v_call: TRBV18; d_call: NA; clone_size: many; j_call: TRBJ1-4; cdr3_nt: TGTGCCAGCTCACCACGTCAGGGCCATGAAAAACTGTTTTTT; cdr3_aa: CASSPRQGHEKLFF
v_call: TRBV20-1; d_call: NA; clone_size: few; j_call: TRBJ2-3; cdr3_nt: TGCAGTGCTATGTGGGGAAGCACAGATACGCAGTATTTT; cdr3_aa: CSAMWGSTDTQYF
v_call: TRBV20-1; d_call: NA; clone_size: NA; j_call: TRBJ2-1; cdr3_nt: TGCAGTGGGCGGTCGAGGGAGCCCCTGGTAGGTGAGCAGTTCTTC; cdr3_aa: CSGRSREPLVGEQFF
v_call: TRBV10-3; d_call: TRBD1; clone_size: NA; j_call: TRBJ2-1; cdr3_nt: TGTGCCATCAGGGGGACAGGGTCCTACAATGAGCAGTTCTTC; cdr3_aa: CAIRGTGSYNEQFF
v_call: TRBV14; d_call: NA; clone_size: few; j_call: TRBJ2-7; cdr3_nt: TGTGCCAGCAGCCAGGATTCCCATACCTACGAGCAGTACTTC; cdr3_aa: CASSQDSHTYEQYF
v_call: TRBV11-2; d_call: NA; clone_size: few; j_call: TRBJ2-5; cdr3_nt: TGTGCCAGCAGCTTAGATCTCAGGGAGACCCAGTACTTC; cdr3_aa: CASSLDLRETQYF
v_call: TRBV7-9; d_call: NA; clone_size: NA; j_call: TRBJ1-1; cdr3_nt: TGTGCCAGCAGCTTAAGGGTCGTGGTCACCGAAGCTTTCTTT; cdr3_aa: CASSLRVVVTEAFF
v_call: TRBV27; d_call: NA; clone_size: many; j_call: TRBJ2-1; cdr3_nt: TGTGCCAGCAGTTTACTTCCGGGGAGGAACAATGAGCAGTTCTTC; cdr3_aa: CASSLLPGRNNEQFF
v_call: TRBV24-1; d_call: NA; clone_size: few; j_call: TRBJ1-5; cdr3_nt: TGTGCCACCAGTGACTATCCGAATCAGCCCCAGCATTTT; cdr3_aa: CATSDYPNQPQHF
v_call: TRBV5-1; d_call: TRBD2; clone_size: many; j_call: TRBJ2-3; cdr3_nt: TGCGCCAGCAGCTTCCGGACTAGCGGGAGGGCATCAGATACGCAGTATTTT; cdr3_aa: CASSFRTSGRASDTQYF
v_call: TRBV14; d_call: NA; clone_size: few; j_call: TRBJ1-2; cdr3_nt: TGTGCCAGCAGCCAAGATCTGCGGGGCGGCTATGGCTACACCTTC; cdr3_aa: CASSQDLRGGYGYTF
v_call: TRBV12-3/TRBV12-4; d_call: TRBD2; clone_size: many; j_call: TRBJ2-3; cdr3_nt: TGTGCCAGCAGAATCCCTCCGAGCGGGGGGGGATCAGATACGCAGTATTTT; cdr3_aa: CASRIPPSGGGSDTQYF
v_call: TRBV29-1; d_call: TRBD2; clone_size: few; j_call: TRBJ2-1; cdr3_nt: TGCAGCGTTGAAGAGTATTTTGTGACTAGCGGGAAGGTAGGGGATGAGCAGTTCTTC; cdr3_aa: CSVEEYFVTSGKVGDEQFF
v_call: TRBV29-1; d_call: NA; clone_size: many; j_call: TRBJ1-1; cdr3_nt: TGCAGCGTTGAAGGGGCCTTGGGTGGCCCAGCTTTCTTT; cdr3_aa: CSVEGALGGPAFF
v_call: TRBV20-1; d_call: NA; clone_size: NA; j_call: TRBJ1-2; cdr3_nt: TGCAGTACTAGACTACAGGGTCCCCACTATGGCTACCCCTTC; cdr3_aa: CSTRLQGPHYGYPF
v_call: TRBV18; d_call: NA; clone_size: many; j_call: TRBJ2-3; cdr3_nt: TGTGCCAGCTCACGTCAGGGGCTCACAGATACGCAGTATTTT; cdr3_aa: CASSRQGLTDTQYF
v_call: TRBV12-3/TRBV12-4; d_call: NA; clone_size: many; j_call: TRBJ1-3; cdr3_nt: TGTGCCAGCAGTTTAGACCGCAACTCTGGAAACACCATATATTTT; cdr3_aa: CASSLDRNSGNTIYF
v_call: TRBV30; d_call: NA; clone_size: many; j_call: TRBJ2-7; cdr3_nt: TGTGCCTGGAGTATGCGGGGCTACGAGCAGTACTTC; cdr3_aa: CAWSMRGYEQYF
v_call: TRBV7-6; d_call: TRBD1; clone_size: few; j_call: TRBJ1-6; cdr3_nt: TGTGCCAGCAGCTCCCGGGACAGCTCCTATAATTCACCCCTCCACTTT; cdr3_aa: CASSSRDSSYNSPLHF
v_call: TRBV20-1; d_call: NA; clone_size: many; j_call: TRBJ1-5; cdr3_nt: TGCAGTGCTAGAGGCCCCAATCAGCCCCAGCATTTT; cdr3_aa: CSARGPNQPQHF
v_call: TRBV4-2; d_call: NA; clone_size: many; j_call: TRBJ1-5; cdr3_nt: TGTGCCAGCAGCCCCCTCCAGGACGGGCAGCCCCAGCATTTT; cdr3_aa: CASSPLQDGQPQHF
v_call: TRBV24-1; d_call: TRBD1; clone_size: many; j_call: TRBJ2-5; cdr3_nt: TGTGCCACCAGTGACCCTTCGGACAGGGAAGGTAGAGAGACCCAGTACTTC; cdr3_aa: CATSDPSDREGRETQYF
v_call: TRBV20-1; d_call: NA; clone_size: NA; j_call: TRBJ2-7; cdr3_nt: TGCAGTGCCGAGGGGGTCTCCTACGAGCAGTACTTC; cdr3_aa: CSAEGVSYEQYF
v_call: TRBV2; d_call: NA; clone_size: many; j_call: TRBJ1-5; cdr3_nt: TGTGCCAGCAGTGACGTGGTCAGGCAGCCCCAGCATTTT; cdr3_aa: CASSDVVRQPQHF
v_call: TRBV5-4; d_call: NA; clone_size: few; j_call: TRBJ2-1; cdr3_nt: TGTGCCAGGGGGAGAGTCTCCGAGGGTGAGCAGTTCTTC; cdr3_aa: CARGRVSEGEQFF
v_call: TRBV28; d_call: NA; clone_size: few; j_call: TRBJ2-6; cdr3_nt: TGTGCCAGCAGTTTAGTAGGGGCTGGGGCCAACGTCCTGACTTTC; cdr3_aa: CASSLVGAGANVLTF
v_call: TRBV19; d_call: NA; clone_size: few; j_call: TRBJ1-5; cdr3_nt: TGTGCCAGTAGGTTCGGCAATCAGCCCCAGCATTTT; cdr3_aa: CASRFGNQPQHF
v_call: TRBV20-1; d_call: NA; clone_size: many; j_call: TRBJ1-1; cdr3_nt: TGCAGTGCTCTTGTGGACAGTAACTTTGGCACTGAAGCTTTCTTT; cdr3_aa: CSALVDSNFGTEAFF
v_call: TRBV5-8; d_call: NA; clone_size: NA; j_call: TRBJ1-5; cdr3_nt: TGTGCCAGCAGCTTGGGATGGGGGATCAGCAATCAGCCCCAGCATTTT; cdr3_aa: CASSLGWGISNQPQHF
v_call: TRBV5-1; d_call: NA; clone_size: few; j_call: TRBJ2-3; cdr3_nt: TGCGCCAGCAGCGCGGACCGGGGTGAAAGTAGCACAGATACGCAGTATTTT; cdr3_aa: CASSADRGESSTDTQYF
v_call: TRBV12-3/TRBV12-4; d_call: NA; clone_size: NA; j_call: TRBJ1-1; cdr3_nt: TGTGCCAGCAGTTTTGCCCAGGCTACTGAAGCTTTCTTT; cdr3_aa: CASSFAQATEAFF
v_call: TRBV15; d_call: TRBD1; clone_size: few; j_call: TRBJ2-2; cdr3_nt: TGTGCCACCAGCGACAGGGTCGGGGAGCTGTTTTTT; cdr3_aa: CATSDRVGELFF
v_call: TRBV10-3; d_call: NA; clone_size: many; j_call: TRBJ2-2; cdr3_nt: TGTGCCATCAGTGAGTCGAGGGGTTACACCGGGGAGCTGTTTTTT; cdr3_aa: CAISESRGYTGELFF
v_call: TRBV5-1; d_call: TRBD2; clone_size: NA; j_call: TRBJ2-2; cdr3_nt: TGCGCCACCACGGAGCGGGGGGGGAACACCGGGGAGCTGTTTTTT; cdr3_aa: CATTERGGNTGELFF
v_call: TRBV2; d_call: NA; clone_size: many; j_call: TRBJ1-2; cdr3_nt: TGTGCCAGCACCTCAGGAGGGGTTATTAACTATGGCTACACCTTC; cdr3_aa: CASTSGGVINYGYTF
v_call: TRBV7-2; d_call: TRBD1; clone_size: NA; j_call: TRBJ2-2; cdr3_nt: TGTGCCAGCAGTCCCCACAGGGGCCCGAACACCGGGGAGCTGTTTTTT; cdr3_aa: CASSPHRGPNTGELFF
v_call: TRBV3-1; d_call: TRBD2; clone_size: many; j_call: TRBJ2-3; cdr3_nt: TGTGCCAGCAGCCAATTAGGCGGGAGATGGGCAGATACGCAGTATTTT; cdr3_aa: CASSQLGGRWADTQYF
v_call: TRBV20-1; d_call: NA; clone_size: many; j_call: TRBJ2-1; cdr3_nt: TGCAGTGCTAGAGGGGGAAGGGAGACCCCCAATGAGCAGTTCTTC; cdr3_aa: CSARGGRETPNEQFF
v_call: TRBV24-1; d_call: NA; clone_size: many; j_call: TRBJ2-3; cdr3_nt: TGTGCCACCAGTGGGGGTAGTTTGGGTCCAGATACGCAGTATTTT; cdr3_aa: CATSGGSLGPDTQYF
v_call: TRBV20-1; d_call: NA; clone_size: NA; j_call: TRBJ1-2; cdr3_nt: TGCAGTGCCCCCTACGGGGGGGTCAGCTACACCTTC; cdr3_aa: CSAPYGGVSYTF
v_call: TRBV29-1; d_call: NA; clone_size: many; j_call: TRBJ1-4; cdr3_nt: TGCAGCGTAGGGGGAGGGAGTGAAAAACTGTTTTTT; cdr3_aa: CSVGGGSEKLFF
v_call: TRBV5-1; d_call: TRBD1; clone_size: many; j_call: TRBJ1-1; cdr3_nt: TGCGCCAGCAGCCCAGCCGGACAGGGCCTGAACACTGAAGCTTTCTTT; cdr3_aa: CASSPAGQGLNTEAFF
v_call: TRBV2; d_call: TRBD1; clone_size: NA; j_call: TRBJ2-7; cdr3_nt: TGTGCCAGCAGTGAAGAAGGGGGACAGATCTACGAGCAGTACTTC; cdr3_aa: CASSEEGGQIYEQYF
v_call: TRBV5-1; d_call: NA; clone_size: many; j_call: TRBJ1-2; cdr3_nt: TGCGCCAGCAGCTTAGTCGGCAGAGATGGCTACACCTTC; cdr3_aa: CASSLVGRDGYTF
v_call: TRBV12-3/TRBV12-4; d_call: NA; clone_size: NA; j_call: TRBJ2-5; cdr3_nt: TGTGCCAGCAGTTTAGGTGCGGGAAAAGAGACCCAGTACTTC; cdr3_aa: CASSLGAGKETQYF
v_call: TRBV7-2; d_call: NA; clone_size: many; j_call: TRBJ1-1; cdr3_nt: TGTGCCAGCACCCTGGGGGGATCTGAAGCTTTCTTT; cdr3_aa: CASTLGGSEAFF
v_call: TRBV5-5; d_call: NA; clone_size: NA; j_call: TRBJ1-2; cdr3_nt: TGTGCCAGCAGCTTGGTCCCAGCTATGGACTATGGCTACACCTTC; cdr3_aa: CASSLVPAMDYGYTF
v_call: TRBV5-5; d_call: NA; clone_size: NA; j_call: TRBJ1-3; cdr3_nt: TGTGCCAGCAGGTTGGGGGCAGGGTTCTCTGGAAACACCATATTTTTT; cdr3_aa: CASRLGAGFSGNTIFF
v_call: TRBV7-3; d_call: NA; clone_size: many; j_call: TRBJ2-3; cdr3_nt: TGTGCCAGCAGCTTAACGGGGGCGGGGGGACAGATGGATACGCAGTATTTT; cdr3_aa: CASSLTGAGGQMDTQYF
v_call: TRBV12-3/TRBV12-4; d_call: NA; clone_size: many; j_call: TRBJ1-2; cdr3_nt: TGTGCCAGCAGTTTCAAGTATGGCTACACCTTC; cdr3_aa: CASSFKYGYTF
v_call: TRBV5-1; d_call: NA; clone_size: NA; j_call: TRBJ1-2; cdr3_nt: TGCGCCAGCAGCCCCGGGACGGCCCCCCGGGGCTACACCTTC; cdr3_aa: CASSPGTAPRGYTF
v_call: TRBV24-1; d_call: NA; clone_size: many; j_call: TRBJ2-7; cdr3_nt: TGTGCCACCAGTTCAGCACACCACTACGAGCAGTACTTC; cdr3_aa: CATSSAHHYEQYF
v_call: TRBV19; d_call: NA; clone_size: NA; j_call: TRBJ1-5; cdr3_nt: TGTGCCAGTAGTAGAGGACAGCCAAGGGGCAATCAGCCCCAGCATTTT; cdr3_aa: CASSRGQPRGNQPQHF
v_call: TRBV12-3/TRBV12-4; d_call: NA; clone_size: many; j_call: TRBJ2-7; cdr3_nt: TGTGCCAGCAGTCCCAGCAGGGGAGATAATGAGCAGTACTTC; cdr3_aa: CASSPSRGDNEQYF
v_call: TRBV7-2; d_call: NA; clone_size: many; j_call: TRBJ1-1; cdr3_nt: TGTGCCAGCAGCTTAGCCGAGGGGCACACTGAAGCTTTCTTT; cdr3_aa: CASSLAEGHTEAFF
v_call: TRBV6-1; d_call: NA; clone_size: many; j_call: TRBJ2-2; cdr3_nt: TGTGCCAGCAGTGAAAGGGTAGGGGGGACCGGGGAGCTGTTTTTT; cdr3_aa: CASSERVGGTGELFF
v_call: TRBV5-1; d_call: NA; clone_size: many; j_call: TRBJ1-1; cdr3_nt: TGCGCCAGCAGCTTGGGGAACTACGGCACTGAAGCTTTCTTT; cdr3_aa: CASSLGNYGTEAFF
v_call: TRBV3-1; d_call: NA; clone_size: many; j_call: TRBJ1-6; cdr3_nt: TGTGCCAGCAGCCCATACGTGGATTCACCCCTCCACTTT; cdr3_aa: CASSPYVDSPLHF
v_call: TRBV12-3/TRBV12-4; d_call: TRBD1; clone_size: many; j_call: TRBJ2-7; cdr3_nt: TGTGCCAGCACCAAAGACAGGGGACAGTCTAACGAGCAGTACTTC; cdr3_aa: CASTKDRGQSNEQYF
v_call: TRBV24-1; d_call: TRBD1; clone_size: many; j_call: TRBJ2-1; cdr3_nt: TGTGCCACCAGTGATGTAAAAGAGACAGGGGGCTTTGATGAGCAGTTCTTC; cdr3_aa: CATSDVKETGGFDEQFF